The source of this T cell receptor beta chain is a study of blood T cells in healthy people across ages. Study-wide findings and caveats: Roughly linear declines in TCR beta diversity per million T cells occurred with age. Diversity was higher, and naive CD4+ cells more numerous, in long-lived donors than in aged donors.

Germline loops: CDR1 SGHTA, CDR2 FQGNSA. The J segment lost 3 bases and the V segment lost 4 bases, leaving 2 bases of the junction unmatched. The CDR3 totals 14 residues. Primed by a sample-barcoded 5' primer and a J-beta primer mix, a second PCR proceeded for 7 to 11 cycles. TCRdb processed the 5' RACE reads anew with MiXCR; each CDR3 protein has one entry. The sample shows hundreds of thousands of distinct CDR3 sequences, 55% to 70% of them seen only once. This clonotype was seen a few times. Its antigen remains unidentified. Peripheral blood from each donor was collected in a volume of approximately 10 milliliters.

Sequencing was done on a sample of blood. V is TRBV7-2 and J is TRBJ1-2; 10 bases map to TRBD1. This receptor was obtained from a man aged 25 to 40 in good health. The CDR3 loop reads CASSWTGGDYGYTF. CDR3 DNA sequence: TGTGCCAGCAGCTGGACAGGGGGAGACTATGGCTACACCTTC. The whole variable domain, remainder taken from reference TRBV7-2 and TRBJ1-2, is GAGVSQSPSNKVTEKGKDVELRCDPISGHTALYWYRQSLGQGLEFLIYFQGNSAPDKSGLPSDRFSAERTGGSVSTLTIQRTQQEDSAVYLCASSWTGGDYGYTFGSGTRLTVV.